A single sample is the source of the 25 T cell receptor beta chains below, sequenced in a study of shared clonotypes between healthy human individuals. Measured with immunoSEQ multiplex PCR; TCRdb has only the in-frame clones, and not every one. In the table there are 2 million to 2.5 million clones, 85% to 95% of which are singletons. Sequencing used naive CD4+ T cells sorted from blood. Stated subset: CD45RA+ positively selected. The receptors originated from a man younger than 35 in good health.

The genes are TRBV11-3 and TRBJ2-2; D is ambiguous. This CDR3 is 16 amino acids long. V gave up 5 bases and J gave up 0 bases, with 13 bases separating them. Germline CDR1 is SGHNT and CDR2 is YENEEA. CDR3 nucleotides: TGTGCCAGCAGCCCACTTCCGACCACGAACACCGGGGAGCTGTTTTTT. Protein: CASSPLPTTNTGELFF.

V is TRBV7-9 and J is TRBJ1-1; no clear D. CDR1 is SEHNR and CDR2 is FQNEAQ in the germline V gene (reference sequence). Deletions cut 4 bases from V and 0 bases from J, with 9 bases between. The CDR3 has 14 residues. The CDR3, as DNA: TGTGCCAGCAGCTCGATACGTTTGAACACTGAAGCTTTCTTT. Translation: CASSSIRLNTEAFF. Full variable domain (outside the CDR3, taken from reference TRBV7-9 and TRBJ1-1): DTGVSQNPRHKITKRGQNVTFRCDPISEHNRLYWYRQTLGQGPEFLTYFQNEAQLEKSRLLSDRFSAERPKGSFSTLEIQRTEQGDSAMYLCASSSIRLNTEAFFGQGTRLTVV.

This chain uses TRBV7-2 with TRBJ2-5, with 8 bases that match TRBD2. The germline gives CDR1 SGHTA, CDR2 FQGNSA. The CDR3 is made up of 14 amino acids. With V trimmed by 3 bases and J by 4 bases, 4 bases remained unmatched. Written as DNA, the CDR3 is TGTGCCAGCAGCTTTAGCGGGATGAGAGAGACCCAGTACTTC. This translates into CASSFSGMRETQYF.

The chain has TRBV2 and TRBJ1-5; 7 nucleotides line up with TRBD1. The germline gives CDR1 SNHLY, CDR2 FYNNEI. V lost 6 bases to trimming and J lost 6 bases; unmatched junction nucleotides: 8. This CDR3 has 14 amino acids. Written as DNA, the CDR3 is TGTGCCAGCAGCGGGACGGACAGGTCTCAGCCCCAGCATTTT. Translated, it gives CASSGTDRSQPQHF.

The chain employs TRBV7-8 and TRBJ1-4, with D unresolved. V lost 5 bases and J 7 bases, leaving 8 bases between the germline ends. Germline CDR1 SGHVS, CDR2 FQNEAQ. This CDR3 contains 12 residues. CDR3 amino acids: CASSTTIEKLFF. CDR3 DNA sequence: TGTGCCAGCAGCACCACAATTGAAAAACTGTTTTTT.

With respect to this clone: Within the sample, other DNA sequences also encode this same CDR3. The rearrangement links TRBV2 to TRBJ1-4; TRBD1 aligns across 8 bases. CDR1 and CDR2 (germline): SNHLY, FYNNEI. The trim removed 4 bases at V and 7 bases at J, leaving 5 bases unmatched. The length of the CDR3 is 14 residues. This CDR3 is CASSGTGLGEKLFF. The CDR3 DNA sequence: TGTGCCAGCAGTGGGACAGGGTTGGGTGAAAAACTGTTTTTT. Using reference TRBV2 and TRBJ1-4 for the parts outside the CDR3, the full variable domain is EPEVTQTPSHQVTQMGQEVILRCVPISNHLYFYWYRQILGQKVEFLVSFYNNEISEKSEIFDDQFSVERPDGSNFTLKIRSTKLEDSAMYFCASSGTGLGEKLFFGSGTQLSVL.

The rearrangement links TRBV10-1 to TRBJ2-3; D is possibly TRBD1 (6 bases). The CDR3 loop spans 15 amino acids. Germline V lookup: CDR1 WNHNN, CDR2 SYGVQD (reference sequence). Trimming removed 6 bases at V and 0 bases at J, with 13 bases between. The CDR3 is CASRAGQPSTDTQYF. In nucleotides, the CDR3 is TGCGCCAGCAGGGCCGGACAGCCCAGCACAGATACGCAGTATTTT.

As for this clone: Other nucleotide sequences from this sample produce the same CDR3. The chain joins TRBV6-6 to TRBJ1-2; D gene uncertain. Germline CDR1 MNHNY, CDR2 SVGAGI (reference sequence). V was cut by 3 bases and J by 6 bases, with 8 bases left in between. The CDR3 extends over 12 amino acids. The CDR3 spells CASSYFGDGYTF. The CDR3 nucleotides read TGTGCCAGCAGTTATTTCGGCGATGGCTACACCTTC.

This chain links TRBV7-9 with TRBJ2-3, with 7 bases that match TRBD2. This CDR3 comprises 16 residues. In germline, CDR1 is SEHNR, CDR2 FQNEAQ (reference sequence). V was clipped by 5 bases and J by 4 bases; unmatched bases: 12. CDR3: CASSLFRREGPDTQYF. The CDR3 DNA reads TGTGCCAGCAGCCTATTTCGGAGGGAGGGGCCAGATACGCAGTATTTT.

As concerns this clone: Since no conserved phenylalanine or tryptophan closes the CDR3, a read error is the likely cause. The DNA is left out, because the CDR3 cannot be placed on it with certainty; the CDR3 is given as TCRdb lists it. The CDR3 loop is CASSPIDPGATS. The chain carries TRBV5-1 and TRBJ1-2; no check of the table's D call, TRBD1, against the DNA was made. Termini included, the CDR3 measures 12 amino acids. Germline V gives CDR1 SGHRS, CDR2 YFSETQ.

The rearrangement uses TRBV27 and TRBJ1-5; tentatively, D is TRBD1 (5 bases). Germline V lookup: CDR1 MNHEY, CDR2 SMNVEV (reference sequence). This CDR3 is 15 amino acids long. V gave up 6 bases and J gave up 0 bases, with 12 bases separating them. The CDR3 protein is CASSDSSLSNQPQHF. DNA for the CDR3: TGTGCCAGCAGCGACAGTTCCCTTAGCAATCAGCCCCAGCATTTT.

A single count supports this clone. CDR3 amino acids: CASSFPPGTGNIQETQYF. CDR3 DNA sequence: TGTGCCAGCAGTTTCCCCCCCGGGACAGGGAATATACAAGAGACCCAGTACTTC. The chain uses TRBV28 and TRBJ2-5, with 9 positions matching TRBD1. The trim removed 3 bases at V and 2 bases at J, leaving 13 bases unmatched. The CDR3 sequence is 18 residues long. The germline V gene has CDR1 MDHEN and CDR2 SYDVKM. Full variable domain (remainder filled in from reference TRBV28 and TRBJ2-5): DVKVTQSSRYLVKRTGEKVFLECVQDMDHENMFWYRQDPGLGLRLIYFSYDVKMKEKGDIPEGYSVSREKKERFSLILESASTNQTSMYLCASSFPPGTGNIQETQYFGPGTRLLVL.

This clone was observed a single time. V and J are TRBV4-1 and TRBJ2-1; 11 nucleotides line up with TRBD2. The ends lost 0 bases at V and 3 bases at J; junction bases unmatched: 4. CDR1 is MGHRA and CDR2 is YSYEKL in the germline V gene. The CDR3 is 17 residues long. CDR3 amino acids: CASSQERGLADYNEQFF. The CDR3 DNA is TGCGCCAGCAGCCAAGAACGGGGACTAGCGGACTACAATGAGCAGTTCTTC.

The chain combines TRBV10-1 with TRBJ2-7, with a possible D match to TRBD1 (6 bases). CDR1 and CDR2 (germline): WNHNN, SYGVQD (reference sequence). The CDR3 loop spans 14 amino acids. The germline V and J ends were trimmed by 3 bases and 2 bases, with 11 bases remaining between them. CDR3 residues: CASSEQGAAYEQYF. In DNA, the CDR3 is TGCGCCAGCAGTGAACAGGGAGCAGCCTACGAGCAGTACTTC.

The gene calls are TRBV27 and TRBJ2-5; possible D gene TRBD1, 6 bases. CDR3 length: 11 amino acids. V was cut by 3 bases and J by 10 bases, with 9 bases left in between. Germline CDR1 MNHEY, CDR2 SMNVEV (reference sequence). The CDR3 DNA reads TGTGCCAGCAGTTTCAGGGGTGACCAGTACTTC. Translating it yields CASSFRGDQYF.

The gene calls are TRBV6-6 and TRBJ2-7; D might be TRBD1 (6 bases). Trimming left V 2 bases short and J 2 bases short, with 10 bases between. Germline V gene lookup returns CDR1 MNHNY and CDR2 SVGAGI (reference sequence). The CDR3 loop spans 14 amino acids. The CDR3 DNA reads as TGTGCCAGCAGTTACAACAGGGCCCCCTACGAGCAGTACTTC. The encoded protein is CASSYNRAPYEQYF.

This clone was recorded only once. This specimen includes other DNA sequences encoding the same CDR3. V usage is TRBV5-4 and J usage is TRBJ2-3, with D perhaps assigned TRBD1 or TRBD2 (5 bases each). The CDR3 runs to 15 residues. V dropped 0 bases and J dropped 1 base, with 9 bases sitting between them. The germline V gene encodes CDR1 SGHNT and CDR2 YYREEE (reference sequence). The CDR3 loop is CASSLGGDGTDTQYF. The CDR3, as DNA: TGTGCCAGCAGCTTGGGAGGGGATGGCACAGATACGCAGTATTTT.

The CDR3 protein is CASSSGTLNYEQYF. The CDR3 nucleotides read TGTGCCAGCAGCTCCGGGACATTAAACTACGAGCAGTACTTC. The V call is TRBV7-8, the J call TRBJ2-7; D may be TRBD1 (6 bases). Germline assignment: CDR1 SGHVS and CDR2 FQNEAQ. V shed 4 bases and J shed 3 bases, with 13 bases lying between them. CDR3 length: 14 residues.

V and J are TRBV25-1 and TRBJ1-6, with 7 bases lining up with TRBD1. The CDR3 spans 15 residues. The junction had 8 bases not matched to a gene; V was cut back by 3 bases and J by 9 bases. The germline V gene encodes CDR1 MGHDK and CDR2 SYGVNS. Here the CDR3 reads CASSDRDSRLSPLHF. The CDR3 bases are TGTGCCAGCAGTGATCGGGACAGCCGCCTTTCACCCCTCCACTTT.

The chain employs TRBV4-1 and TRBJ2-6; D unresolved. The germline gives CDR1 MGHRA, CDR2 YSYEKL. V was shortened by 3 bases and J by 4 bases, with 10 bases between the two germline ends. The CDR3 totals 15 residues. CDR3 amino acids: CASSQARMGANVLTF. CDR3 in DNA: TGCGCCAGCAGCCAGGCCCGGATGGGGGCCAACGTCCTGACTTTC.

V usage is TRBV5-1 and J usage is TRBJ2-3; a weak D match, TRBD2 (6 bases). CDR1 is SGHRS, CDR2 YFSETQ, per germline. The CDR3 runs 16 residues. The V gene lost 4 bases and the J gene lost 4 bases, with 19 bases spanning the gap. CDR3 nucleotides: TGCGCCAGCAGCACCCGAAGAGCCTGGGGGGCAGATACGCAGTATTTT. Protein product: CASSTRRAWGADTQYF.

The CDR3 loop reads CASSTAPLSYEQYF. The CDR3 DNA reads TGTGCCAGTAGTACAGCCCCCCTCTCCTACGAGCAGTACTTC. V gene TRBV19 combines with J gene TRBJ2-7; D not resolved. The CDR3 totals 14 residues. The V end was cut by 4 bases, the J end by 0 bases, with 10 bases between. Germline CDR1 and CDR2: LNHDA and SQIVND (reference sequence). Full variable domain (remainder filled in from reference TRBV19 and TRBJ2-7): DGGITQSPKYLFRKEGQNVTLSCEQNLNHDAMYWYRQDPGQGLRLIYYSQIVNDFQKGDIAEGYSVSREKKESFPLTVTSAQKNPTAFYLCASSTAPLSYEQYFGPGTRLTVT.

V is TRBV29-1 and J is TRBJ2-3; D perhaps matches TRBD2 (7 bases). This CDR3 is 14 amino acids long. CDR1 SQVTM and CDR2 ANQGSEA come from the germline V gene. The ends were cut back, 7 bases at V and 5 bases at J, with 19 bases in the middle. The CDR3 spells CSAGQRLAGDTQYF. For the CDR3, the DNA is TGCAGCGCCGGACAGAGACTAGCTGGAGATACGCAGTATTTT.

With regard to this clone: Other DNA sequences within the sample encode an identical CDR3. The gene calls are TRBV5-1 and TRBJ2-1; a weak D match, TRBD1 (6 bases). CDR3 length equals 15 residues. Germline V gene sequence: CDR1 SGHRS, CDR2 YFSETQ. V gave up 2 bases and J gave up 2 bases, with 11 bases separating them. The CDR3 region is CASSLAGDTYNEQFF. DNA for the CDR3: TGCGCCAGCAGCTTAGCAGGGGATACCTACAATGAGCAGTTCTTC.

The chain couples TRBV27 to TRBJ2-7, with 8 bases matching TRBD1. Germline CDR1 and CDR2: MNHEY and SMNVEV (reference sequence). The trim removed 4 bases at V and 2 bases at J, leaving 10 bases unmatched. The CDR3 sequence is 16 residues long. The CDR3 loop reads CASSWGTGTLTYEQYF. The DNA of the CDR3 is TGTGCCAGCAGTTGGGGGACAGGAACCCTGACCTACGAGCAGTACTTC.